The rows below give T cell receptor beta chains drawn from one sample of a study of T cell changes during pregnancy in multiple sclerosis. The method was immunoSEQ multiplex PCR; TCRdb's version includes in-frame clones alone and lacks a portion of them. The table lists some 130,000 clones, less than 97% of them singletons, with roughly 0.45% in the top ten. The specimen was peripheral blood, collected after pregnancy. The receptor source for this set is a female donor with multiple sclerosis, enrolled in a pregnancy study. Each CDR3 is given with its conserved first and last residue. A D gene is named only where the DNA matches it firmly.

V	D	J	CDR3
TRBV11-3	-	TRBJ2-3	CASSFGQPTDTQYF
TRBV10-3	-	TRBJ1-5	CAISAGGGQPQHF
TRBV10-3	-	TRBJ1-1	CAISAGAYTEAFF
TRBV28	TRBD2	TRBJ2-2	CASSLPGGGSSSGGELFF
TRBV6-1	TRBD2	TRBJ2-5	CASSEAATSGRAQSSQTQYF
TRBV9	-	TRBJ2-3	CASSASGTDTQYF
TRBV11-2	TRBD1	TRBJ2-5	CASSLNRGPEETQYF
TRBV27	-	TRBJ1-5	CASSLQGIQPQHF
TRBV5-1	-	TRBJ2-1	CASSADSAYNEQFF
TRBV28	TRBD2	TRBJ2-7	CASSSAGPQYF
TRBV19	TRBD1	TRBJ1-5	CASHVEGTGPQPQHF
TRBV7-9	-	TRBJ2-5	CASSLGFREKLQETQYF
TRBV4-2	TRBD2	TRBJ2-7	CASSQTSGSAYEQYF
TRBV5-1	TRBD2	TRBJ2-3	CASSLVSGSTPDTQYF
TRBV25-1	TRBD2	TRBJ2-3	CASSDWEGGTDTQYF
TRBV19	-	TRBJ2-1	CASSTAGSGEQFF
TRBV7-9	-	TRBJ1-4	CASSRPGINEKLFF
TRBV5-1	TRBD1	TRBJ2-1	CASSLRDRDNEQFF
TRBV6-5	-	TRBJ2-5	CASSYSRVGRLETQYF
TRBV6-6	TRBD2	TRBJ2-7	CASSLGTSGPYEQYF
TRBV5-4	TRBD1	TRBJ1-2	CASRQGADYGYTF
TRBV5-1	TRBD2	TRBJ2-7	CASSLVTTSGSPKYF
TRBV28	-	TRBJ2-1	CASGLPGREQFF
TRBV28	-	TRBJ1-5	CASSAAGYSNQPQHF
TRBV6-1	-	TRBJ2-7	CASSDVRTASYEQYF
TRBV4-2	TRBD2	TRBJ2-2	CASSQDLGGLAGGGLFF
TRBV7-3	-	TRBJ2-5	CASSSRRGGTQYF
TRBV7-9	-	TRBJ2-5	CASSSPGRPLGPGETQYF
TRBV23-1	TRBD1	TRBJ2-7	CASSQSMNTGGPWYEQYF
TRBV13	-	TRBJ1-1	CASSSTTELNTEAFF
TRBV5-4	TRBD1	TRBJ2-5	CASRSVGGRVETQYF
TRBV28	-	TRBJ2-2	CASSFYRLTGELFF
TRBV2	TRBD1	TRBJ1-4	CASETLTGTGTATNEKLFF
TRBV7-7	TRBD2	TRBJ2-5	CASSPRPSGAQETQYF
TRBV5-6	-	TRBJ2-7	CASSRSGTTVYEQYF